Listed here are 20 T cell receptor beta chains from one sample, sequenced in a study of blood T cell repertoires in COVID-19. TCRdb keeps only in-frame clones here, not all; method: immunoSEQ multiplex PCR. The top ten clones hold 2% to 2.5% of a sample with under 150,000 clones, roughly 85% of them seen once. The sample consisted of peripheral blood. Receptors originate from a man between 25 and 39 years old with acute or convalescent COVID-19.

The chain combines TRBV19 with TRBJ2-4; TRBD1 matches 10 bases. The ends lost 5 bases at V and 0 bases at J; junction bases unmatched: 13. The CDR3 totals 19 residues. Germline V gene data show CDR1 as LNHDA and CDR2 as SQIVND (reference sequence). The CDR3 reads CASSSRSRDRGLAKNIQYF. CDR3 coding DNA: TGTGCCAGTAGTTCCCGATCCCGGGACAGGGGACTAGCCAAAAACATTCAGTACTTC. The full variable domain, its missing parts supplied by reference TRBV19 and TRBJ2-4, is DGGITQSPKYLFRKEGQNVTLSCEQNLNHDAMYWYRQDPGQGLRLIYYSQIVNDFQKGDIAEGYSVSREKKESFPLTVTSAQKNPTAFYLCASSSRSRDRGLAKNIQYFGAGTRLSVL.

This clone appeared many times. A read error may account for a junction end that differs from germline. The chain recombines TRBV6-4 with TRBJ1-2, with TRBD1 as a possible D gene (5 bases). The CDR3 sequence is 16 residues long. Germline CDR1 and CDR2: MRHNA and SNTAGT. In DNA, the CDR3 is TGTGCCAGCAGTGACTCTTTTCCAGCTACAGGCTATGACTACACCTTC. Amino acid sequence: CASSDSFPATGYDYTF.

The chain joins TRBV14 to TRBJ2-4; TRBD1 aligns across 7 bases. Germline V gene sequence: CDR1 SGHDN, CDR2 FVKESK. V lost 7 bases, J lost 1 base, and 10 bases stayed unmatched. The CDR3 length is 16 residues. The CDR3 DNA reads as TGTGCCAGCATCCGGACAGGTAGGGGTGCCAAAAACATTCAGTACTTC. It encodes CASIRTGRGAKNIQYF.

V and J are TRBV6-5 and TRBJ1-4; no definite D call. Germline V gives CDR1 MNHEY, CDR2 SVGAGI. Trimming pared 0 bases from V and 4 bases from J, leaving 9 bases between. The CDR3 extends over 15 amino acids. DNA of the CDR3: TGTGCCAGCAGTTACTCCGGACTCGGTAATGAAAAACTGTTTTTT. Its translation: CASSYSGLGNEKLFF.

The V call is TRBV19, the J call TRBJ2-1; 8 bases are a match to TRBD2. The CDR3 extends over 15 amino acids. The J segment lost 4 bases and the V segment lost 5 bases, leaving 7 bases of the junction unmatched. From germline, CDR1 is LNHDA and CDR2 SQIVND (reference sequence). This chain's CDR3 is CASSLSREVYNEQFF. As DNA, the CDR3 is TGTGCCAGTAGTCTCTCGCGGGAGGTTTACAATGAGCAGTTCTTC. Filled out from reference TRBV19 and TRBJ2-1, the complete variable domain reads DGGITQSPKYLFRKEGQNVTLSCEQNLNHDAMYWYRQDPGQGLRLIYYSQIVNDFQKGDIAEGYSVSREKKESFPLTVTSAQKNPTAFYLCASSLSREVYNEQFFGPGTRLTVL.

The chain uses TRBV10-3 and TRBJ2-7; D may be TRBD1 (5 bases). The germline gives CDR1 ENHRY, CDR2 SYGVKD. The V and J ends lost 2 bases and 6 bases respectively, with 8 bases between them. The CDR3 consists of 12 residues. CDR3 sequence: CAISEAGLEQYF. The CDR3 bases are TGTGCCATCAGTGAGGCAGGGCTCGAGCAGTACTTC.

The rearrangement links TRBV6-5 to TRBJ2-7, with 8 positions matching TRBD1. This CDR3 is built from 14 residues. The germline V gene has CDR1 MNHEY and CDR2 SVGAGI. Trimming removed 8 bases from V and 4 bases from J; junction bases left unmatched: 10. CDR3 region: CASGLRTGIYEQYF. The CDR3 DNA reads as TGTGCCAGCGGCCTTCGGACAGGGATATACGAGCAGTACTTC.

CDR3 region: CASSPQQGSYGYTF. The CDR3 DNA is TGTGCCAGCAGTCCTCAACAGGGGAGCTATGGCTACACCTTC. The J gene is TRBJ1-2, the V gene TRBV7-2; TRBD1 aligns across 7 bases. The CDR3 covers 14 residues. V lost 6 bases and J lost 4; bases outside the gene matches: 8. Germline V CDR1 and CDR2: SGHTA, FQGNSA. Full variable domain (rest looked up from reference TRBV7-2 and TRBJ1-2): GAGVSQSPSNKVTEKGKDVELRCDPISGHTALYWYRQSLGQGLEFLIYFQGNSAPDKSGLPSDRFSAERTGGSVSTLTIQRTQQEDSAVYLCASSPQQGSYGYTFGSGTRLTVV.

J is TRBJ1-2 and V is TRBV7-9; TRBD1 agrees at 8 bases. This CDR3 is 16 amino acids long. The germline V gene has CDR1 SEHNR and CDR2 FQNEAQ (reference sequence). The ends lost 4 bases at V and 4 bases at J; junction bases unmatched: 11. The CDR3 is CASSSGSGGGSYGYTF. The CDR3 DNA is TGTGCCAGCAGCTCGGGGTCAGGGGGCGGGAGCTATGGCTACACCTTC.

The V gene is TRBV19, the J gene TRBJ1-1, with D perhaps matching TRBD1 (5 bases). V lost 5 bases to trimming and J lost 4 bases, with 14 bases between them. The CDR3 has 14 residues. CDR1 LNHDA and CDR2 SQIVND come from the germline V gene (reference sequence). In DNA form, the CDR3 reads TGTGCCAGTAGTTCCGGAGGGCAGGGCACTGAAGCTTTCTTT. Translating gives CASSSGGQGTEAFF.

The CDR3 spells CASNQRGSYEQYF. The CDR3 DNA is TGTGCCAGCAATCAGCGGGGCTCCTACGAGCAGTACTTC. V gene TRBV2 combines with J gene TRBJ2-7, with TRBD2 matching 7 bases. The J segment lost 0 bases and the V segment lost 7 bases, leaving 3 bases of the junction unmatched. There are 13 residues in the CDR3. The germline V gene has CDR1 SNHLY and CDR2 FYNNEI.

CDR3 in amino acids: CASSLRTGVGEQYF. For the CDR3, the DNA is TGCGCCAGCAGCTTGCGGACAGGGGTGGGCGAGCAGTACTTC. The rearrangement links TRBV5-1 to TRBJ2-7, with 9 bases lining up with TRBD1. J was trimmed by 6 bases and V by 1 base; bases with no gene match: 5. The CDR3 totals 14 residues. Germline loops: CDR1 SGHRS, CDR2 YFSETQ. Looking up the rest from reference TRBV5-1 and TRBJ2-7 gives the full variable domain: KAGVTQTPRYLIKTRGQQVTLSCSPISGHRSVSWYQQTPGQGLQFLFEYFSETQRNKGNFPGRFSGRQFSNSRSEMNVSTLELGDSALYLCASSLRTGVGEQYFGPGTRLTVT.

The chain's CDR3 is CASSLAGSGTSSPLHF. Written as DNA, the CDR3 is TGTGCCAGCAGCTTAGCTGGGTCGGGAACTTCTTCACCCCTCCACTTT. This chain uses TRBV7-2 with TRBJ1-6, with unresolved D. The CDR3 contains 16 residues. The germline V and J ends were trimmed by 0 bases and 9 bases, with 15 bases remaining between them. CDR1 is SGHTA, CDR2 FQGNSA, per germline. The whole variable domain, filled in from reference TRBV7-2 and TRBJ1-6, reads GAGVSQSPSNKVTEKGKDVELRCDPISGHTALYWYRQSLGQGLEFLIYFQGNSAPDKSGLPSDRFSAERTGGSVSTLTIQRTQQEDSAVYLCASSLAGSGTSSPLHFGNGTRLTVT.

The genes are TRBV5-5 and TRBJ1-1, with TRBD1 identical over 7 bases. Germline V gives CDR1 SGHKS, CDR2 YYEKEE (reference sequence). The CDR3 spans 18 residues. Trimming removed 3 bases from V and 5 bases from J; junction bases left unmatched: 19. The CDR3, as DNA: TGTGCCAGCAGCTCCTCAAGTTATACCTGGGCAGGGGGAACTGAAGCTTTCTTT. This translates into CASSSSSYTWAGGTEAFF.

The chain joins TRBV12-3 or TRBV12-4 to TRBJ2-1, with no clear D. Trimming left V 7 bases short and J 2 bases short, with 3 bases between. The CDR3 extends over 11 amino acids. The chain's CDR3 is CASITYNEQFF. The CDR3 nucleotides are TGTGCCAGCATCACCTACAATGAGCAGTTCTTC.

The V gene is TRBV5-1, the J gene TRBJ1-1, with D perhaps matching TRBD1 (5 bases). Trimming left V 4 bases short and J 4 bases short, with 11 bases between. Germline V CDR1 and CDR2: SGHRS, YFSETQ. This CDR3 is built from 13 residues. The CDR3 loop is CASSINRPTEAFF. CDR3 sequence (DNA): TGCGCCAGCAGCATCAACAGGCCCACTGAAGCTTTCTTT.

The chain combines TRBV9 with TRBJ2-2, with 11 bases that match TRBD2. J was trimmed by 4 bases and V by 0 bases; bases with no gene match: 5. The CDR3 consists of 17 residues. Germline values: CDR1 SGDLS, CDR2 YYNGEE. CDR3 sequence reads: CASSVAPSGGFTGELFF. The CDR3, as DNA: TGTGCCAGCAGCGTAGCTCCTAGCGGGGGGTTCACCGGGGAGCTGTTTTTT. The full variable domain, in which reference TRBV9 and TRBJ2-2 provide the parts outside the CDR3, is DSGVTQTPKHLITATGQRVTLRCSPRSGDLSVYWYQQSLDQGLQFLIQYYNGEERAKGNILERFSAQQFPDLHSELNLSSLELGDSALYFCASSVAPSGGFTGELFFGEGSRLTVL.

The V and J genes are TRBV4-1 and TRBJ1-4; 8 nucleotides line up with TRBD1. CDR3 length equals 17 residues. V dropped 0 bases and J dropped 6; count of bases not matched to a gene: 9. Germline CDR1 is MGHRA and CDR2 is YSYEKL. The CDR3 region is CASSQDKVGQGYEKLFF. The CDR3 nucleotides read TGCGCCAGCAGCCAAGATAAGGTCGGACAGGGATATGAAAAACTGTTTTTT.

The chain carries TRBV19 and TRBJ1-1; a weak D match, TRBD1 (5 bases). Germline V CDR1 and CDR2: LNHDA, SQIVND (reference sequence). The CDR3 has 13 amino acids. Trimming removed 3 bases at V and 11 bases at J, with 16 bases between. CDR3 protein: CASSIGQGREAFF. CDR3 nucleotide sequence: TGTGCCAGTAGTATTGGGCAGGGCCGAGAGGCTTTCTTT.

This clone came up once. The chain has TRBV6-6 and TRBJ1-4, with 9 bases fitting TRBD1. Trimming at V came to 4 bases and at J to 5 bases, leaving 5 bases not matched to a gene. This CDR3 contains 15 residues. Germline V CDR1 and CDR2: MNHNY, SVGAGI (reference sequence). Here the CDR3 reads CASSFQTGGNEKLFF. The CDR3 DNA sequence: TGTGCCAGCAGTTTCCAGACAGGGGGAAATGAAAAACTGTTTTTT.